Listed here is a single T cell receptor beta chain. Per the original data handling: Amplification with reference gene primers provided the estimates of nucleated cell counts. This table comes from immunoSEQ multiplex PCR, and its TCRdb copy is limited to in-frame clones, with some not included. From that table come the V and J calls and clone size; the DNA was used to work out D and trimming. The sample lists around 320,000 clones; approximately 89% were seen once. These data originate in a study of blood T cell repertoires in COVID-19. Whole-study context: Some COVID-19 samples were acute and others convalescent; all came from the United States, Italy and Spain. In each case, the material was cDNA or gDNA derived from T cells, B-cell-depleted T cells, or PBMCs.

Germline V lookup: CDR1 GTSNPN, CDR2 SVGIG (reference sequence). Trimming shortened V by 3 bases and J by 13 bases, and 16 bases separated the two germline ends. The CDR3 has 12 amino acids. Sequencing was carried out using peripheral blood. The clonotype comes from a woman in her thirties who had recovered from COVID-19. This chain links TRBV30 with TRBJ2-1; no firm D call. The CDR3 loop is CAWSLPPNNQFF. CDR3 bases: TGTGCCTGGAGCCTTCCGCCAAACAATCAGTTCTTC.